This T cell receptor beta chain was sequenced for a study of early T cells in non-severe SARS-CoV-2 infection. Study-wide context: Sequencing input comprised bulk RNA from unsorted whole blood; chain pairing was not available.

MiXCR was run by TCRdb on the 5' RACE reads, yielding one entry per CDR3 protein. This table has approximately 70,000 distinct CDR3 sequences, approximately 12% appearing once. This clonotype was seen many times. Germline CDR1 SGHTA, CDR2 FQGNSA. The V end lost 1 base, the J end lost 0 bases, and 12 bases lay between the germline ends. The CDR3 extends over 16 amino acids. Sequences were obtained from whole blood. The V call is TRBV7-2, the J call TRBJ1-1; no clear D gene. The source is an adult who was a healthcare worker with PCR-confirmed SARS-CoV-2 infection or an uninfected control (not recorded which). CDR3 amino acids: CASSLGVGLMNTEAFF. The CDR3 DNA is TGTGCCAGCAGCTTAGGCGTAGGGCTAATGAACACTGAAGCTTTCTTT.